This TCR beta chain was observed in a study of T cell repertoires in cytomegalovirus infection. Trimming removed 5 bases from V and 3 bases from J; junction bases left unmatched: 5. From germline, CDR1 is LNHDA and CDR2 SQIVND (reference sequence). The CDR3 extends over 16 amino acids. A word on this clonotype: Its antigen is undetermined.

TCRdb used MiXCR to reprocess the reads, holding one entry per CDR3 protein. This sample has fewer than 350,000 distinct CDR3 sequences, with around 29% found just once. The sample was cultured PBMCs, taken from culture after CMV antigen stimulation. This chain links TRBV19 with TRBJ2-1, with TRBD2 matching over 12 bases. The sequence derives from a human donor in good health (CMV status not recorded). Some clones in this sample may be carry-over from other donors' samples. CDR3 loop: CASSRTSGRNYNEQFF. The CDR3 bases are TGTGCCAGTAGTCGTACTAGCGGGAGGAACTACAATGAGCAGTTCTTC.